This paragraph reports one T cell receptor (beta chain). These data are taken from a study of siplizumab effects on memory and regulatory T cells. The germline V gene encodes CDR1 MNHEY and CDR2 SMNVEV (reference sequence). The CDR3 loop spans 15 amino acids. J lost 3 bases, V lost 6 bases, and 9 bases had no gene match. The table came from immunoSEQ multiplex PCR; TCRdb's copy has only in-frame clones and leaves some out. The repertoire holds 60,000 or so clones, with approximately 95% as singletons. What was sequenced was CD8+ T cells sorted from blood. The chain recombines TRBV27 with TRBJ2-7; TRBD1 matches at 9 bases. This clonotype was obtained from a human donor in good health. The DNA of the CDR3 is TGTGCCAGCAGCAGGGACAGGGAGGGAGGCTACGAGCAGTACTTC. The encoded protein is CASSRDREGGYEQYF.